This T cell receptor beta chain was obtained from a study of cytomegalovirus exposure and HLA in healthy donors. Notes on the study in general: Using a false discovery rate of 0.05, a later analysis showed that approximately 18,000 TCR beta sequences were associated with HLA alleles. A list of approximately 160 TCR beta chains associated with cytomegalovirus was given. An Asian-associated ancestry cluster reportedly showed fewer N-insertions than the approximately 670-donor mean in a later analysis. According to an earlier analysis, most TCR beta V segments yielded productive rearrangements about 90% or about 30% of the time.

The PCR employed 60 Vbeta primers together with 13 Jbeta primers. This table comes from immunoSEQ multiplex PCR, and its TCRdb copy is limited to in-frame clones, with some not included. The sample carries approximately 90,000 clones, around 75% recorded once. This clone has more than one count but fewer than ten. Its target is not known. This CDR3 is built from 15 residues. Trimming took 0 bases from V and 4 from J, leaving 11 bases between them. The germline gives CDR1 SGHRS, CDR2 YFSETQ. The specimen was PBMCs. The source is a middle-aged man in good health and CMV-seronegative. The chain combines TRBV5-1 with TRBJ1-3; D remains unclear. CDR3 bases: TGCGCCAGCAGCTTGGCAGGTGCGACAGGAAACACCATATATTTT. It encodes CASSLAGATGNTIYF.